These T cell receptor beta chains were read from a single sample in a study of blood T cells in healthy people across ages. TCRdb redid the calling of the 5' RACE reads with MiXCR, one entry per CDR3 protein. The sample lists 750,000 or so distinct CDR3 sequences, around a quarter occurring once. These data also featured in a second study, about T cells of mothers and their children.

Sequences were obtained from blood. The receptors originated from a boy younger than 18 in good health. Each CDR3 is given with its conserved first and last residue. A D gene is named only where the DNA matches it firmly.

len: 14; d_gene: TRBD2; v_gene: TRBV29-1; CDR3aa: CSVETSGLYNEQFF
len: 16; d_gene: -; v_gene: TRBV7-8; CDR3aa: CASSLALAGDTDTQHF
len: 16; d_gene: -; v_gene: TRBV14; CDR3aa: CASSLLLGSSTDTQYF
len: 15; d_gene: TRBD2; v_gene: TRBV11-2; CDR3aa: CASSLGGGALNEQFF
len: 17; d_gene: -; v_gene: TRBV4-1; CDR3aa: CASSQDRGLSYQETQYF
len: 14; d_gene: -; v_gene: TRBV21-1; CDR3aa: CASSKVASCSIQYF
len: 13; d_gene: TRBD2; v_gene: TRBV7-2; CDR3aa: CASRTSPYNEQFF
len: 15; d_gene: TRBD2; v_gene: TRBV20-1; CDR3aa: CSASSGTRGGNEQFF
len: 17; d_gene: TRBD2; v_gene: TRBV7-3; CDR3aa: CASSLMARTSEYNEQFF
len: 15; d_gene: TRBD2; v_gene: TRBV12-3/TRBV12-4; CDR3aa: CASSFLTSGADTQYF
len: 14; d_gene: -; v_gene: TRBV19; CDR3aa: CASSMTGTNTEAFF
len: 15; d_gene: -; v_gene: TRBV20-1; CDR3aa: CSASQGWDSYNEQFF
len: 13; d_gene: TRBD2; v_gene: TRBV27; CDR3aa: CASGSGTTDTQYF
len: 20; d_gene: TRBD1; v_gene: TRBV24-1; CDR3aa: CATSDSRGTGVLGLQETQYF
len: 13; d_gene: -; v_gene: TRBV5-1; CDR3aa: CASSLQKNTEAFF
len: 15; d_gene: -; v_gene: TRBV6-5; CDR3aa: CASSPMSSGANVLTF
len: 15; d_gene: TRBD1; v_gene: TRBV5-1; CDR3aa: CASSSEPGQTYEQYF
len: 14; d_gene: TRBD1; v_gene: TRBV10-3; CDR3aa: CAIREDRARGTQYF
len: 16; d_gene: TRBD2; v_gene: TRBV4-1; CDR3aa: CASSQLGLAGGLEQFF
len: 15; d_gene: TRBD2; v_gene: TRBV28; CDR3aa: CASTRAREVSYEQYF
len: 13; d_gene: TRBD2; v_gene: TRBV25-1; CDR3aa: CASSDGGANEQFF
len: 15; d_gene: -; v_gene: TRBV14; CDR3aa: CASSQDRRGEETQYF
len: 12; d_gene: -; v_gene: TRBV29-1; CDR3aa: CSVPDRFNEQFF
len: 14; d_gene: -; v_gene: TRBV25-1; CDR3aa: CASSDHGILGGYPF
len: 16; d_gene: -; v_gene: TRBV7-6; CDR3aa: CASSLGRISSTDTQYF
len: 15; d_gene: -; v_gene: TRBV6-2/TRBV6-3; CDR3aa: CASSLWEERPNEQFF
len: 11; d_gene: -; v_gene: TRBV20-1; CDR3aa: CSWDFNEKLFF
len: 14; d_gene: -; v_gene: TRBV19; CDR3aa: CASSTPGAGETQYF
len: 14; d_gene: -; v_gene: TRBV13; CDR3aa: CASNPSSSGNTIYF
len: 14; d_gene: TRBD1; v_gene: TRBV12-3/TRBV12-4; CDR3aa: CASRTGTGYYGYTF